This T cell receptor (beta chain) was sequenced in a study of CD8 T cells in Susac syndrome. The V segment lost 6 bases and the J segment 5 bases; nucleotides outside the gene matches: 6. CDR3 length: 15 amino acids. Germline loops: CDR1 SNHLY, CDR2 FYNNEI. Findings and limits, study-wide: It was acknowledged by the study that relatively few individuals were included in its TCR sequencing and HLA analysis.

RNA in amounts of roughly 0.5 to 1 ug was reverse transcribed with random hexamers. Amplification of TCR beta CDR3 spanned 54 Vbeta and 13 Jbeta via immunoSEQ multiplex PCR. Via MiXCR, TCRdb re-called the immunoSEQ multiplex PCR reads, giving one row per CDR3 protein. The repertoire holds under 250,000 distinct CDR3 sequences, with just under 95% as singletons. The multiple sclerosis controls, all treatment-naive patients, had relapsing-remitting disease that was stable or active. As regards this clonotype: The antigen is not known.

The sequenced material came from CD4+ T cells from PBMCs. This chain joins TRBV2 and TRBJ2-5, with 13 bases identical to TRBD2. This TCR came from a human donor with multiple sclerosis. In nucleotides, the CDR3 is TGTGCCAGCAGGACTAGCGGGGGGCCTGAGGAGACCCAGTACTTC. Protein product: CASRTSGGPEETQYF. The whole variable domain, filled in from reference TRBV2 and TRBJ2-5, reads EPEVTQTPSHQVTQMGQEVILRCVPISNHLYFYWYRQILGQKVEFLVSFYNNEISEKSEIFDDQFSVERPDGSNFTLKIRSTKLEDSAMYFCASRTSGGPEETQYFGPGTRLLVL.